The source of this T cell receptor beta chain is a study of T cell repertoires in cytomegalovirus infection. Across the whole study: Both a matching HLA type and CMV infection were indicated by public TCR beta signatures. Points from the study as a whole: It was HLA-C-restricted CMV-specific TCR beta clonotypes that dominated the response ex vivo. Summed frequency of shared TCR beta families picked out CMV carriers who also had the relevant HLA.

As regards this clonotype: Its antigen is unknown. A read error is possible here, since a much larger clone lies one base away.

From the reads, TCRdb called clonotypes with MiXCR, one entry per CDR3 protein. The sample has fewer than 200,000 distinct CDR3 sequences, approximately 19% seen once; the top ten hold approximately 3%. CDR1 and CDR2 from the germline V gene are SGHVS and FNYEAQ. The CDR3 consists of 13 residues. Input material: PBMCs. V and J are TRBV7-6 and TRBJ2-3, with a possible D match to TRBD2 (5 bases). The sequence was collected from a human donor in good health (CMV status not recorded). Some clones in this sample may be carry-over from other donors' samples. The CDR3 bases are TGTGCCAGCAGCACGGCTAGCACATATACGCAGTATTTT. This sequence encodes CASSTASTYTQYF.